A selection of T cell receptor beta chains follows, all from one sample in a study of T cell responses to AZD1222 COVID-19 vaccine. The assay was immunoSEQ multiplex PCR, and TCRdb's table has in-frame clones only and misses some. Of about 15,000 clones in the sample, 88% were seen once. Sequenced here: peripheral blood, sampled 28 days after the second AZD1222 dose. The receptors shown here come from an adult who received the AZD1222 COVID-19 vaccine. Both conserved end residues are trimmed from each CDR3.

v_call cdr3_aa
TRBV27 ASSLSMSGQIYGYT
TRBV14 ASSQDLGVREAF
TRBV5-1 ASSLAGRGLANSGNTIY
TRBV5-1 ASSLPGTGVGEQY
TRBV5-1 ASHQGSAGQF
TRBV6-5 ASSPWQAGTQY
TRBV24-1 ATQKGSRTDTQY
TRBV3-1/TRBV3-2 ASSQDLTFSTGYT
TRBV6-6 ASSTDRRTEAF
TRBV7-8 ASSPWTDINQPQH
TRBV7-3 ASSLNWNTGELF
TRBV29-1 SVEAGGGYT
TRBV7-6 ASSLEDGYNQPQH
TRBV11-2 ASSLGDTSYEQY
TRBV7-9 ASSRSTGANSPLH
TRBV19 ASSMAEKLF
TRBV29-1 SAPSGSRQETQY
TRBV12-3/TRBV12-4 ASRDGYTEAF
TRBV11-3 ASSLGEGGISYEQY
TRBV28 AAKRGGNEQF
TRBV6-6 ASSSAASGSYEQY
TRBV7-2 ASSPRALTGVKETQY
TRBV7-3 ASSSLTYNEQF
TRBV3-1/TRBV3-2 ASSPGTAAPRGNTIY
TRBV7-6 ASSPTSPSYEQY
TRBV7-2 ASSTRTGGNTEAF
TRBV4-1 ASSQEVESGGKYEQF
TRBV5-4 ASSVRRGAGANVLT
TRBV15 ATSRGGQGTYEQY
TRBV4-1 ASSQDGGASNEKLF
TRBV19 ASSAEGTAEPVYGYT
TRBV5-1 ASSFRGAVETQY
TRBV3-1/TRBV3-2 ASSQLSTEAF